This passage covers 6 T cell receptor beta chains from one sample sequenced in a study of early T cells in non-severe SARS-CoV-2 infection. One entry per CDR3 protein, called by TCRdb with MiXCR from the 5' RACE reads. Of 20,000 to 30,000 distinct CDR3 sequences listed, 5.5% are singletons. Material: whole blood. The receptors stem from an adult who was a healthcare worker with PCR-confirmed SARS-CoV-2 infection or an uninfected control (not recorded which).

Relative to its sample, this clonotype is medium-sized. The chain is built from TRBV28 and TRBJ2-3, with no clear D. Germline V gene lookup returns CDR1 MDHEN and CDR2 SYDVKM. The CDR3 runs 15 residues. V lost 3 bases and J 0 bases, leaving 10 bases between the germline ends. CDR3 sequence reads: CASSLEQTSTDTQYF. The CDR3, as DNA: TGTGCCAGCAGTTTGGAGCAAACTAGCACAGATACGCAGTATTTT.

This clonotype was recorded at least ten times. The V call is TRBV18, the J call TRBJ2-7, with 9 bases identical to TRBD1. The CDR3 is 15 residues long. J lost 3 bases, V lost 3 bases, and 6 bases had no gene match. The germline CDR1 and CDR2 sequences are KGHSH and LQKENI. CDR3 in DNA: TGTGCCAGCTCACCGGGACAGGGTGGGGGCTACGAGCAGTACTTC. Translating it yields CASSPGQGGGYEQYF.

V gene TRBV28 combines with J gene TRBJ2-5, with TRBD1 as a possible D gene (6 bases). Germline V gives CDR1 MDHEN, CDR2 SYDVKM. The CDR3 extends over 16 amino acids. V shed 4 bases and J shed 5 bases, with 20 bases lying between them. CDR3 in DNA: TGTGCCAGCAGTTCACACACAGGGATTGACGGGGAGACCCAGTACTTC. Its translation is CASSSHTGIDGETQYF.

This clonotype turned up a few times. The chain uses TRBV3-1 and TRBJ1-6; D may be TRBD1 (5 bases). The CDR3 contains 15 residues. Germline values: CDR1 LGHDT, CDR2 YNNKEL (reference sequence). The ends were cut back, 4 bases at V and 7 bases at J, with 14 bases in the middle. CDR3 residues: CASSPRGRNNSPLHF. In DNA, the CDR3 is TGTGCCAGCAGCCCGCGGGGACGGAACAATTCACCCCTCCACTTT. The complete variable domain, with remaining parts taken from reference TRBV3-1 and TRBJ1-6, reads DTAVSQTPKYLVTQMGNDKSIKCEQNLGHDTMYWYKQDSKKFLKIMFSYNNKELIINETVPNRFSPKSPDKAHLNLHINSLELGDSAVYFCASSPRGRNNSPLHFGNGTRLTVT.

This clonotype was observed at least ten times. The V gene is TRBV10-1, the J gene TRBJ2-5; tentative D call: TRBD1 (6 bases). Germline CDR1 reads WNHNN; CDR2 reads SYGVQD (reference sequence). This CDR3 contains 13 residues. Trimming took off 6 bases at V and 5 bases at J, with 13 bases between the two ends. This chain's CDR3 is CASSLGARETQYF. The CDR3 nucleotides read TGCGCCAGCAGCCTGGGGGCGCGGGAGACCCAGTACTTC.

A note on this clonotype: The junction departs from germline at one end; a sequencing error may be responsible. The V and J genes are TRBV7-2 and TRBJ2-7; 7 bases are shared with TRBD2. Germline CDR1 reads SGHTA; CDR2 reads FQGNSA. This CDR3 has 14 amino acids. The CDR3 loop is CASSSSLASYVQYF. The CDR3 region has the DNA TGTGCCAGCAGCTCCTCACTAGCGTCCTACGTGCAGTACTTC.